This T cell receptor beta chain is drawn from a study of cytomegalovirus exposure and HLA in healthy donors. Vbeta (60) and Jbeta (13) primers were used in the PCR. The data were produced by immunoSEQ multiplex PCR, yet TCRdb's version contains in-frame clones alone and is incomplete. The sample gives fewer than 250,000 clones, 70% to 85% of which show up once; roughly 3.1% is in the top ten. This CDR3 contains 13 residues. V was trimmed by 1 base and J by 5 bases, leaving 6 bases between them. CDR1 and CDR2 (germline): SEHNR, FQNEAQ (reference sequence). The gene calls are TRBV7-9 and TRBJ1-5; D is uncertain. The clonotype originates from a man aged 40-49 years in good health and CMV-seropositive. Sequenced: PBMCs. The CDR3 DNA reads as TGTGCCAGCAGCTTAGGGAGGGATCAGCCCCAGCATTTT. Its translation: CASSLGRDQPQHF.